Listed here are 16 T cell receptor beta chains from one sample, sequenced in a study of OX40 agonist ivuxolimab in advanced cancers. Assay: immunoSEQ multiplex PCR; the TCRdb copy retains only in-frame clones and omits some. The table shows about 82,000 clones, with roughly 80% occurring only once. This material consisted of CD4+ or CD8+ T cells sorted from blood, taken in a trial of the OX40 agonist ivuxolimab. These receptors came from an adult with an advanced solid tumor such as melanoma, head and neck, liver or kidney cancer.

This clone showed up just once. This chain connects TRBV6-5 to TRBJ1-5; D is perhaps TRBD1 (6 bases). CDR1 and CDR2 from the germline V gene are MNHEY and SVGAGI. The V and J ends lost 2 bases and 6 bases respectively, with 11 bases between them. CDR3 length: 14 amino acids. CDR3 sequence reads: CASSYRGGGQPQHF. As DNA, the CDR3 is TGTGCCAGCAGTTACAGGGGGGGAGGTCAGCCCCAGCATTTT.

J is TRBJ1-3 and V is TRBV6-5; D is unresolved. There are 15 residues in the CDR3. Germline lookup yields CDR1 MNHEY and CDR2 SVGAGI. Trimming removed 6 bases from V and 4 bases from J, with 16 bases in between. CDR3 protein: CASSQRTARGNTIYF. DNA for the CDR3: TGTGCCAGCAGCCAAAGAACCGCGAGAGGAAACACCATATATTTT.

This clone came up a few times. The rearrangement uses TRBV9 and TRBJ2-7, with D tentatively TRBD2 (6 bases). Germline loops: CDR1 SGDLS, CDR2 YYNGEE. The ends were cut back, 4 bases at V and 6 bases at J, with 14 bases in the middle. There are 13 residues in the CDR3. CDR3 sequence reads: CASSSPMGGEQYF. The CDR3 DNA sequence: TGTGCCAGCAGCTCCCCGATGGGAGGCGAGCAGTACTTC.

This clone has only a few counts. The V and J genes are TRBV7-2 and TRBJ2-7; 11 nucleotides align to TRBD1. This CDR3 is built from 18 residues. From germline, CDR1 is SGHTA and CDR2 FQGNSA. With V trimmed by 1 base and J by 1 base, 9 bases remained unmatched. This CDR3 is CASSLVPPWDRGSYEQYF. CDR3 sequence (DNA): TGTGCCAGCAGCTTAGTTCCCCCCTGGGACAGGGGGTCCTACGAGCAGTACTTC. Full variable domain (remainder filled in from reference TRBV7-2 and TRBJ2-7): GAGVSQSPSNKVTEKGKDVELRCDPISGHTALYWYRQSLGQGLEFLIYFQGNSAPDKSGLPSDRFSAERTGGSVSTLTIQRTQQEDSAVYLCASSLVPPWDRGSYEQYFGPGTRLTVT.

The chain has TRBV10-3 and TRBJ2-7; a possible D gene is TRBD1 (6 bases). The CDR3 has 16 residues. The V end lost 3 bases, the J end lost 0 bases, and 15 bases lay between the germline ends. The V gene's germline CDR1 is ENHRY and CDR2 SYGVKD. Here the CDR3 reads CAISEIWGRSSYEQYF. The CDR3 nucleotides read TGTGCCATCAGTGAAATCTGGGGGCGCAGCTCCTACGAGCAGTACTTC.

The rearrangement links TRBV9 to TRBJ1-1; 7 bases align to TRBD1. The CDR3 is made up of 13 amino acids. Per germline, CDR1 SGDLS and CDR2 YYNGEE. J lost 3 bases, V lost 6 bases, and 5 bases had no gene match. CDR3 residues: CASTRDSDTEAFF. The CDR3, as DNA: TGTGCCAGCACCCGGGACAGCGACACTGAAGCTTTCTTT.

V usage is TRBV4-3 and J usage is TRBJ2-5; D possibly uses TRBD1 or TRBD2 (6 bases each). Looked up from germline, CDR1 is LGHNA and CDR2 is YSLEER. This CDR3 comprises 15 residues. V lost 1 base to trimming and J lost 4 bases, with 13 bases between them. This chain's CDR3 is CASSQVFRGPETQYF. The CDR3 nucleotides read TGCGCCAGCAGCCAAGTCTTTCGGGGGCCAGAGACCCAGTACTTC.

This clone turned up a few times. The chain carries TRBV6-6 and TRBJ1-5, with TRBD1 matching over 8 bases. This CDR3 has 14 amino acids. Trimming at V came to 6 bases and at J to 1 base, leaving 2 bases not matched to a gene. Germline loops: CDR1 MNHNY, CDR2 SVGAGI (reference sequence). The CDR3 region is CASSRTGSNQPQHF. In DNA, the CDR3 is TGTGCCAGCAGCCGGACAGGGAGCAATCAGCCCCAGCATTTT.

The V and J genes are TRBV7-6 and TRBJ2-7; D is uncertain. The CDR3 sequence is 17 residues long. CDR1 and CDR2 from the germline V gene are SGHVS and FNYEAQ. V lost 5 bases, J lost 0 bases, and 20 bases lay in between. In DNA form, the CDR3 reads TGTGCCAGCAGCGCCCAAGCACACGAAACCTTCTCCTACGAGCAGTACTTC. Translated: CASSAQAHETFSYEQYF.

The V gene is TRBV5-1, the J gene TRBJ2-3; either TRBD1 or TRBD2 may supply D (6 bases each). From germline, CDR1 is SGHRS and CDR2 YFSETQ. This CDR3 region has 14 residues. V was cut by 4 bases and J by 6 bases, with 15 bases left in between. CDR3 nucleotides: TGCGCCAGCAGCCCAACGACAGGAGGGGATACGCAGTATTTT. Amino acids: CASSPTTGGDTQYF.

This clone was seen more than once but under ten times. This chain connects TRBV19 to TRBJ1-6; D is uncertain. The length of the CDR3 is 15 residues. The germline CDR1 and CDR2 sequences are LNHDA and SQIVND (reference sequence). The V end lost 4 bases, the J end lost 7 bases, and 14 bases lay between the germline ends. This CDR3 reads CASSKGRTANSPLHF. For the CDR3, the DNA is TGTGCCAGTAGTAAGGGCCGGACGGCGAATTCACCCCTCCACTTT.

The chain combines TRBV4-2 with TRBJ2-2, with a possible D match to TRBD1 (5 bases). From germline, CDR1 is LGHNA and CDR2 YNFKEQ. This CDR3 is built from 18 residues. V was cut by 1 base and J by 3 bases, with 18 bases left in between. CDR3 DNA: TGTGCCAGCAGCCAAGCGCGTCTCAAAATACAGGACACCGGGGAGCTGTTTTTT. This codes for CASSQARLKIQDTGELFF.

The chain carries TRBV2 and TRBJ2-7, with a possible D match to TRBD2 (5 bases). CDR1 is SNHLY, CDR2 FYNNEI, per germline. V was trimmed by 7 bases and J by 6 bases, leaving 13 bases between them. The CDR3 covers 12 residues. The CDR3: CASKDSRPEQYF. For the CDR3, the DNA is TGTGCCAGCAAGGACTCTCGCCCCGAGCAGTACTTC.

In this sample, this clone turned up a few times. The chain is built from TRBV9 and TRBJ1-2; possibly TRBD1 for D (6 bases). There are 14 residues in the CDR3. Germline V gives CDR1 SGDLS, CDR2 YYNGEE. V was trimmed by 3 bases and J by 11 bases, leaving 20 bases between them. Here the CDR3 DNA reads TGTGCCAGCAGCGCCCGGGACAACGGACGAGGTTACACCTTC. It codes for CASSARDNGRGYTF.

This CDR3 reads CASSRMAGGFTNSYEQYF. CDR3 DNA: TGCGCCAGCAGCCGTATGGCAGGGGGCTTTACGAACTCCTACGAGCAGTACTTC. This rearrangement joins TRBV4-3 to TRBJ2-7; TRBD1 matches 8 bases. This CDR3 contains 18 residues. From germline, CDR1 is LGHNA and CDR2 YSLEER. The V segment lost 4 bases and the J segment 0 bases; nucleotides outside the gene matches: 14.

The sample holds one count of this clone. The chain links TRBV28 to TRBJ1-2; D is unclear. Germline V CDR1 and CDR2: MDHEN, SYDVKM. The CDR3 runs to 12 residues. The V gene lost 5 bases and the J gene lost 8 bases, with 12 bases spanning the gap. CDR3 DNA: TGTGCCAGCAGTATTTTAGCAGCCGGCTACACCTTC. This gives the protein CASSILAAGYTF.